Below are 18 T cell receptor beta chains sequenced from a single sample in a study of blood T cell repertoires in COVID-19. The data were produced by immunoSEQ multiplex PCR, yet TCRdb's version contains in-frame clones alone and is incomplete. The data contain 330,000 or so clones, around 90% of them singletons. The sequencing input was peripheral blood. Receptors were obtained from a man under 40 with COVID-19, enrolled during active disease.

The V gene is TRBV29-1, the J gene TRBJ1-5, with 8 bases identical to TRBD1. V shed 7 bases, J shed 6 bases, and the junction held 8 bases outside the gene matches. CDR1 and CDR2 (germline): SQVTM, ANQGSEA. This CDR3 comprises 13 residues. The CDR3, as DNA: TGCAGCGCCCAGACAGGGGAGGCTCAGCCCCAGCATTTT. Translated, it gives CSAQTGEAQPQHF. The full variable domain, completed using reference TRBV29-1 and TRBJ1-5, is SAVISQKPSRDICQRGTSLTIQCQVDSQVTMMFWYRQQPGQSLTLIATANQGSEATYESGFVIDKFPISRPNLTFSTLTVSNMSPEDSSIYLCSAQTGEAQPQHFGDGTRLSIL.

V usage is TRBV10-3 and J usage is TRBJ1-6; 11 nucleotides line up with TRBD1. Germline V lookup: CDR1 ENHRY, CDR2 SYGVKD. The ends lost 0 bases at V and 10 bases at J; junction bases unmatched: 5. CDR3 length: 16 residues. For the CDR3, the DNA is TGTGCCATCAGTGAGTCTGGGGGACAGGGGGAATCACCCCTCCACTTT. Its protein is CAISESGGQGESPLHF.

The J gene is TRBJ2-2, the V gene TRBV4-2, with D perhaps matching TRBD2 (7 bases). Trimming took off 0 bases at V and 0 bases at J, with 11 bases between the two ends. This CDR3 is built from 17 residues. CDR1 is LGHNA and CDR2 is YNFKEQ in the germline V gene. Here the CDR3 reads CASSQEGGLANTGELFF. In DNA form, the CDR3 reads TGTGCCAGCAGCCAAGAGGGGGGGCTAGCGAACACCGGGGAGCTGTTTTTT.

This clone appeared once. V is TRBV18 and J is TRBJ2-1; D uncertain. Trimming pared 3 bases from V and 5 bases from J, leaving 17 bases between. The CDR3 is 16 residues long. Germline V gene lookup returns CDR1 KGHSH and CDR2 LQKENI. CDR3 sequence: CASSPPAYGSNNEQFF. The DNA for the CDR3 is TGTGCCAGCTCACCCCCAGCCTACGGGTCCAACAATGAGCAGTTCTTC.

J is TRBJ2-1 and V is TRBV27; 11 bases line up with TRBD2. CDR3 length equals 16 residues. Germline CDR1 reads MNHEY; CDR2 reads SMNVEV (reference sequence). The junction had 6 bases not matched to a gene; V was cut back by 5 bases and J by 3 bases. This chain's CDR3 is CASSLAGGNFYNEQFF. The CDR3 DNA reads TGTGCCAGCAGTCTAGCGGGGGGCAATTTCTACAATGAGCAGTTCTTC.

This sequence joins TRBV10-3 and TRBJ2-1; D uncertain. CDR1 is ENHRY, CDR2 SYGVKD, per germline. The CDR3 consists of 15 residues. Trimming stripped 4 bases from V and 1 base from J, with 11 bases between. CDR3 amino acids: CAISVDLASYNEQFF. In DNA form, the CDR3 reads TGTGCCATCAGTGTCGACTTGGCATCCTACAATGAGCAGTTCTTC.

V is TRBV14 and J is TRBJ2-5; D is unclear. The V gene lost 1 base and the J gene lost 1 base, with 7 bases spanning the gap. Germline V gene lookup returns CDR1 SGHDN and CDR2 FVKESK. This CDR3 contains 14 residues. In DNA, the CDR3 is TGTGCCAGCAGCCAAGGACAAGTCCAAGAGACCCAGTACTTC. Translation gives CASSQGQVQETQYF.

The chain links TRBV11-2 to TRBJ1-6; 9 bases align to TRBD1. The germline V gene encodes CDR1 SGHAT and CDR2 FQNNGV. This CDR3 is built from 15 residues. With V trimmed by 2 bases and J by 9 bases, 5 bases remained unmatched. The chain's CDR3 is CASSLTGGAGSPLHF. As DNA, the CDR3 is TGTGCCAGCAGCTTAACAGGGGGCGCGGGTTCACCCCTCCACTTT.

The chain employs TRBV13 and TRBJ1-2; 8 bases align to TRBD1. The V gene end was trimmed by 6 bases and the J gene end by 2 bases; junction bases not matched to a gene: 8. CDR1 and CDR2 from the germline V gene are PRHDT and FYEKMQ (reference sequence). The CDR3 length is 15 residues. The CDR3 is CASSSRSGGNYGYTF. CDR3 coding DNA: TGTGCCAGCAGTTCCCGGTCAGGGGGCAACTATGGCTACACCTTC.

The rearrangement links TRBV5-5 to TRBJ2-3, with D possibly being TRBD2 (6 bases). The germline gives CDR1 SGHKS, CDR2 YYEKEE (reference sequence). Trimming pared 3 bases from V and 3 bases from J, leaving 14 bases between. The CDR3 has 15 amino acids. In DNA form, the CDR3 reads TGTGCCAGCAGCTCCGGGACTTTCGAAACAGATACGCAGTATTTT. Residues: CASSSGTFETDTQYF.

V is TRBV10-3 and J is TRBJ2-7; 8 bases agree with TRBD2. This CDR3 has 15 amino acids. J lost 4 bases, V lost 3 bases, and 8 bases had no gene match. The germline V gene has CDR1 ENHRY and CDR2 SYGVKD. In DNA, the CDR3 is TGTGCCATCAGTGACGAGGGACTAGGGATTTACGAGCAGTACTTC. Its protein is CAISDEGLGIYEQYF.

DNA for the CDR3: TGTGCCAGCAGTTACTTGGGACTAGCGGGAGGAGGCAATGAGCAGTTCTTC. Translating it yields CASSYLGLAGGGNEQFF. The chain uses TRBV6-2 or TRBV6-3 and TRBJ2-1; 15 bases agree with TRBD2. The germline gives CDR1 MNHEY, CDR2 SVGEGT. The CDR3 loop spans 17 amino acids. Trimming removed 1 base from V and 6 bases from J; junction bases left unmatched: 4.

The rearrangement joins TRBV7-9 to TRBJ1-3, with unresolved D. The CDR3 runs 14 residues. Germline loops: CDR1 SEHNR, CDR2 FQNEAQ (reference sequence). Trimming left V 1 base short and J 4 bases short, with 8 bases between. DNA of the CDR3: TGTGCCAGCAGCTTAGTTCGCAGGGGAAACACCATATATTTT. It translates to CASSLVRRGNTIYF.

The chain uses TRBV2 and TRBJ1-4, with 7 bases identical to TRBD1. The CDR3 contains 18 residues. V was pared by 6 bases and J by 2 bases, with 15 bases of the junction left unmatched. Looked up from germline, CDR1 is SNHLY and CDR2 is FYNNEI. The CDR3 region has the DNA TGTGCCAGCAGACTGACAGGGCCCGGCGCATGGACTAATGAAAAACTGTTTTTT. Translating it yields CASRLTGPGAWTNEKLFF. Full variable domain (missing parts from reference TRBV2 and TRBJ1-4): EPEVTQTPSHQVTQMGQEVILRCVPISNHLYFYWYRQILGQKVEFLVSFYNNEISEKSEIFDDQFSVERPDGSNFTLKIRSTKLEDSAMYFCASRLTGPGAWTNEKLFFGSGTQLSVL.

The J gene is TRBJ1-1, the V gene TRBV5-1, with 7 bases matching TRBD1. The V gene end was trimmed by 3 bases and the J gene end by 1 base; junction bases not matched to a gene: 6. Germline V gene data show CDR1 as SGHRS and CDR2 as YFSETQ. The CDR3 runs to 15 residues. The CDR3 protein is CASSSRGASNTEAFF. CDR3 sequence (DNA): TGCGCCAGCAGCTCCAGGGGGGCGTCGAACACTGAAGCTTTCTTT.

The table lists this clone with a count of one. V gene TRBV11-2 combines with J gene TRBJ2-3; TRBD2 matches at 8 bases. V was pared by 4 bases and J by 2 bases, with 11 bases of the junction left unmatched. The CDR3 extends over 17 amino acids. The germline V gene has CDR1 SGHAT and CDR2 FQNNGV. The CDR3 region is CASSSRTSTPNTDTQYF. The CDR3 region has the DNA TGTGCCAGCAGCTCGAGGACTAGCACACCAAACACAGATACGCAGTATTTT.

The chain uses TRBV19 and TRBJ2-2; 8 nucleotides line up with TRBD1. Germline trimming cut 2 bases from V and 1 base from J; bases unmatched to any gene: 3. Looked up from germline, CDR1 is LNHDA and CDR2 is SQIVND (reference sequence). This CDR3 region has 16 residues. In DNA, the CDR3 is TGTGCCAGTAGTATACGAGGACAGGGGAACACCGGGGAGCTGTTTTTT. Translation: CASSIRGQGNTGELFF.

This sequence joins TRBV12-3 or TRBV12-4 and TRBJ2-7; no clear D gene. The CDR3 consists of 12 residues. Trimming left V 4 bases short and J 4 bases short, with 8 bases between. CDR3 nucleotide sequence: TGTGCCAGCAGTTCAGACTTATACGAGCAGTACTTC. This translates into CASSSDLYEQYF.